Listed below are T cell receptor beta chains from one sample, sequenced in a study of cytomegalovirus exposure and HLA in healthy donors. Repertoires were generated with immunoSEQ multiplex PCR, while TCRdb's copy carries only in-frame clones and drops some. There are 100,000 to 150,000 clones in the sample; roughly nine tenths occur only once, and about 1.1% lies in the top ten. Input material: PBMCs. These receptors were taken from a woman younger than 35 in good health and CMV-seronegative. The CDR3 runs from the conserved cysteine through the conserved F or W. A D gene is named only where the DNA matches it firmly. Rows give clone size only sometimes, using once, few, many, or a class for an expanded clone.

TRBV4-2	TRBJ1-4	NA	TRBD1	TGTGCCAGCAGCCAAGTTTGGACAGGGGAGGGTAATGAAAAACTGTTTTTT	CASSQVWTGEGNEKLFF
TRBV29-1	TRBJ2-1	once	NA	TGCAGCTGGTCAGTGGGCACCGCCCACAATGAGCAGTTCTTC	CSWSVGTAHNEQFF
TRBV4-2	TRBJ2-7	NA	TRBD2	TGTGCCAGCAGCCAAGATCGGCTAGCGGGGGAGCAGTACTTC	CASSQDRLAGEQYF
TRBV6-5	TRBJ1-5	few	NA	TGTGCCAGCAGCTACCCCGGGCAGCCCCAGCATTTT	CASSYPGQPQHF
TRBV15	TRBJ2-5	NA	NA	TGTGCCACCAGCCCCGCCCCGCAGCGGGAGACCCAGTACTTC	CATSPAPQRETQYF
TRBV7-6	TRBJ1-3	NA	NA	TGTGCCAGCAGCTTAGGGCTTAGGGGGATCTCTGGAAACACCATATATTTT	CASSLGLRGISGNTIYF
TRBV7-8	TRBJ2-6	once	NA	TGTGCCAGCAGTAGGGGGGGTGGTGCGCCTGGGGCCAACGTCCTGACTTTC	CASSRGGGAPGANVLTF
TRBV19	TRBJ1-5	few	NA	TGTGCCAGGACAGGAGGAGATAGCAATCAGCCCCAGCATTTT	CARTGGDSNQPQHF
TRBV6-6	TRBJ1-5	NA	NA	TGTGCCAGCAGCCCCGATCAGCCCCAGCATTTT	CASSPDQPQHF
TRBV30	TRBJ2-2	NA	NA	TGTGCCTGGAGTGCGACAGGTTTCACCGGGGAGCTGTTTTTT	CAWSATGFTGELFF
TRBV18	TRBJ2-1	NA	NA	TGTGCCAGCTCATCCGGGGGTGAGCAGTTCTTC	CASSSGGEQFF
TRBV27	TRBJ1-4	NA	TRBD1	TGTGCCAGCGGTTACACCGGGACAGTTAATGAAAAACTGTTTTTT	CASGYTGTVNEKLFF
TRBV30	TRBJ2-1	NA	TRBD2	TGTGCCTGGAGTGCACCACTAGCGGGCTATTACAATGAGCAGTTCTTC	CAWSAPLAGYYNEQFF
TRBV15	TRBJ2-1	NA	TRBD2	TGTGCCACCAGCAGAGATCCGGTCGCGGGAGCGGACAATGAGCAGTTCTTC	CATSRDPVAGADNEQFF
TRBV7-9	TRBJ1-5	NA	NA	TGTGCCAGCAGCCTTAACAGCGGGGCGGGACAGCCCCAGCATTTT	CASSLNSGAGQPQHF
TRBV28	TRBJ1-2	NA	NA	TGTGCCAGCAGAAAACAGGGCACTGACTATGGCTACACCTTC	CASRKQGTDYGYTF
TRBV15	TRBJ1-2	NA	TRBD1	TGTGCCACCAGTTTGGGGGGCAGGGGGCACGGCTACACCTTC	CATSLGGRGHGYTF
TRBV6-1	TRBJ1-5	NA	TRBD1	TGTGCCAGCAGTGGGGGAGACAGGGACCGGCAGCCCCAGCATTTT	CASSGGDRDRQPQHF
TRBV25-1	TRBJ1-2	NA	NA	TGTGCCAGCAGTGAATATAATTCGGGGGTTAATGGCTACACCTTC	CASSEYNSGVNGYTF
TRBV21-1	TRBJ1-5	NA	NA	TGTGCCAGCAGCATCAAAAAGGACAGGGAAGGCAATCAGCCCCAGCATTTT	CASSIKKDREGNQPQHF
TRBV4-3	TRBJ2-7	NA	TRBD1	TGCGCCAGCAGCCCCGGGACAGGGTCAACCTACGAGCAGTACTTC	CASSPGTGSTYEQYF
TRBV7-2	TRBJ1-1	NA	NA	TGTGCCAGCAGCTTAGCGGAGAAAGGAACTGAAGCTTTCTTT	CASSLAEKGTEAFF
TRBV9	TRBJ2-5	few	NA	TGTGCCAGCAGCGCCTCAGGGGGACTCCCAGAGACCCAGTACTTC	CASSASGGLPETQYF
TRBV29-1	TRBJ1-1	once	NA	TGCAGCGTTCGGACAGAGAACACTGAAGCTTTCTTT	CSVRTENTEAFF
TRBV30	TRBJ2-7	NA	TRBD2	TGTGCCTGGACGCTAGACAACCTGAAAGCGGGAGAGCAGTACTTC	CAWTLDNLKAGEQYF
TRBV30	TRBJ2-1	NA	NA	TGTGCCTGGACTAGTATTTACAATGAGCAGTTCTTC	CAWTSIYNEQFF
TRBV21-1	TRBJ2-7	NA	NA	TGTGCCAGCAGCTCGACTAGCGGGAGGGCCTTGGGGTCCTTGTGTTCTCCAACCTACGAGCAGTACTTC	CASSSTSGRALGSLCSPTYEQYF
TRBV30	TRBJ2-3	NA	TRBD1	TGTGCCTGGAGTGCCGACAGGGTGGGGGATACGCAGTATTTT	CAWSADRVGDTQYF
TRBV5-1	TRBJ2-6	NA	TRBD1	TGCGCCAGAAGGGACAGGGGGAACACTGGGGCCAACGTCCTGACTTTC	CARRDRGNTGANVLTF
TRBV10-3	TRBJ1-5	NA	TRBD1	TGTGCCATCAGTGAGTTCGGACAGGGGAAGGGGCCCCAGCATTTT	CAISEFGQGKGPQHF
TRBV6-6	TRBJ1-2	NA	TRBD1	TGTGCCAGCAGTTCCACAGGGGAAAGTCGATCGAGCTACACCTTC	CASSSTGESRSSYTF
TRBV5-1	TRBJ1-4	NA	NA	TGCGCCAGCAGCTTGGACGGTCAATCCGGAAAACTGTTTTTT	CASSLDGQSGKLFF
TRBV30	TRBJ1-5	once	NA	TGTGCCTGTGGGGGGTACAATCAGCCCCAGCATTTT	CACGGYNQPQHF
TRBV4-3	TRBJ2-3	NA	TRBD2	TGCGCCAGCAGCTCCTGGACTAGCGGGATAGATACGCAGTATTTT	CASSSWTSGIDTQYF
TRBV7-6	TRBJ2-2	NA	NA	TGTGCCAGCAGCCAACTATCGGGAAGTGACGGGGAGCTGTTTTTT	CASSQLSGSDGELFF
TRBV6-1	TRBJ1-2	NA	NA	TGTGCCAGCATAAATCCGGGATCCGGTGGCTACACCTTC	CASINPGSGGYTF
TRBV9	TRBJ2-1	NA	NA	TGTGCCAGCAGCGTAAGGGGGTCGGGCCACAATGAGCAGTTCTTC	CASSVRGSGHNEQFF
TRBV19	TRBJ1-1	NA	NA	TGTGCCAGTAGTACTGACACCGCGAACACTGAAGCTTTCTTT	CASSTDTANTEAFF
TRBV5-1	TRBJ1-1	NA	NA	TGCGCCAGCAGCTCCACAGAGAACACTGAAGCTTTCTTT	CASSSTENTEAFF
TRBV5-1	TRBJ1-1	NA	TRBD1	TGCGCCAGCCGGACAGGTAACACTGAAGCTTTCTTT	CASRTGNTEAFF
TRBV18	TRBJ1-1	NA	NA	TGTGCCAGCTCCCCGACACAGGGACTAAGGAACACTGAAGCTTTCTTT	CASSPTQGLRNTEAFF
TRBV6-1	TRBJ2-5	many	TRBD2	TGTGCCAGCAGTGAAGGGGCGGGAGGTCAAGAGACCCAGTACTTC	CASSEGAGGQETQYF
TRBV7-2	TRBJ1-1	NA	TRBD1	TGTGCCACCCAGACACCAGGGGGAACAACTGAAGCTTTCTTT	CATQTPGGTTEAFF
TRBV25-1	TRBJ2-3	NA	TRBD1	TGTGCCAGCAGTGACTCCCTGTATTTGACAGGGGGGACAGATACGCAGTATTTT	CASSDSLYLTGGTDTQYF
TRBV9	TRBJ2-3	NA	TRBD2	TGTGCCAGCAGCGCACAGGGCCAAGCGGGAGTAACAGATACGCAGTATTTT	CASSAQGQAGVTDTQYF
TRBV5-1	TRBJ2-1	NA	NA	TGCGCCAGCAGCTTGTGGGTAGGGGCCAATGAGCAGTTCTTC	CASSLWVGANEQFF
TRBV6-1	TRBJ1-3	NA	NA	TGTGCCAGCAGTGATTCTGGACTCTCTGGAAACACCATATATTTT	CASSDSGLSGNTIYF
TRBV5-1	TRBJ2-3	NA	NA	TGCGCCAGCGCCCTTCAGGGCCAAAGCACAGATACGCAGTATTTT	CASALQGQSTDTQYF
TRBV25-1	TRBJ2-5	NA	TRBD1	TGTGCCAGCAGCAAAGACAGGGGGTGGGGAGAGACCCAGTACTTC	CASSKDRGWGETQYF
TRBV27	TRBJ1-6	few	NA	TGTGCCAGCAGTCCTAACCCCTATAATTCACCCCTCCACTTT	CASSPNPYNSPLHF